This T cell receptor beta chain comes out of a study of blood T cell repertoires in COVID-19. Background on the study: Some COVID-19 samples were acute and others convalescent; all came from the United States, Italy and Spain. PBMCs, B-cell-depleted T cells, or T cells were the source of the cDNA or gDNA that made up the material.

In the authors' methods: From reference gene primer amplification, estimates of nucleated cell counts were derived. Using immunoSEQ multiplex PCR, the repertoire was profiled, and TCRdb retains in-frame clones only, with some absent. D and trimming were read from the DNA, whereas the V and J calls and clone size are those reported in that table. The sample carries some 120,000 clones, around 70% recorded once. The CDR3 is made up of 16 amino acids. J was trimmed by 9 bases and V by 1 base; bases with no gene match: 8. Germline CDR1 MDHEN, CDR2 SYDVKM. Material: peripheral blood. This clonotype was obtained from a man aged 55 to 70 with acute or convalescent COVID-19. The V gene is TRBV28, the J gene TRBJ2-1; 11 bases are a match to TRBD2. CDR3 bases: TGTGCCAGCAGTTTATTTACTAGCGGGAGTAACGGTGAGCAGTTCTTC. This sequence encodes CASSLFTSGSNGEQFF.